These 7 T cell receptor beta chains were sequenced from one sample in a study of T cells in localized non-small cell lung cancer. Some clones are missing from TCRdb's copy, which holds only in-frame ones; the method was immunoSEQ multiplex PCR. This sample has 40,000 to 55,000 clones; around 81% occur once, and the top ten carry roughly 15%. The sequences come from peripheral blood mononuclear cells, collected before any cancer treatment. These receptors all stem from a man aged 35 to 69 with stage III lung adenocarcinoma.

The gene calls are TRBV19 and TRBJ1-5; TRBD1 matches 7 bases. The V segment lost 1 base and the J segment 4 bases; nucleotides outside the gene matches: 10. The germline V gene has CDR1 LNHDA and CDR2 SQIVND (reference sequence). The CDR3 consists of 17 residues. CDR3 protein: CASSIVRGGSANQPQHF. In DNA, the CDR3 is TGTGCCAGTAGTATAGTCAGGGGGGGATCGGCTAATCAGCCCCAGCATTTT. The full variable domain, with the rest looked up from reference TRBV19 and TRBJ1-5, is DGGITQSPKYLFRKEGQNVTLSCEQNLNHDAMYWYRQDPGQGLRLIYYSQIVNDFQKGDIAEGYSVSREKKESFPLTVTSAQKNPTAFYLCASSIVRGGSANQPQHFGDGTRLSIL.

The chain couples TRBV2 to TRBJ1-4; D unresolved. The CDR3 is 14 amino acids. The germline V and J ends were trimmed by 9 bases and 7 bases, with 18 bases remaining between them. Germline V gives CDR1 SNHLY, CDR2 FYNNEI. The CDR3 region is CASQGRIQSEKLFF. The CDR3 DNA reads TGTGCCAGTCAAGGACGGATACAGAGTGAAAAACTGTTTTTT.

This chain links TRBV19 with TRBJ2-6; possibly TRBD2 for D (5 bases). Trimming took off 5 bases at V and 0 bases at J, with 20 bases between the two ends. Germline V gene sequence: CDR1 LNHDA, CDR2 SQIVND (reference sequence). The CDR3 extends over 19 amino acids. The CDR3 nucleotides read TGTGCCAGTAGTTTCGTCGGTTGGAGGCATGACTCTGGGGCCAACGTCCTGACTTTC. Translation gives CASSFVGWRHDSGANVLTF.

The CDR3 here is CASSPGTLGELFF. The CDR3 DNA follows: TGTGCCAGCAGTCCCGGGACGCTCGGGGAGCTGTTTTTT. This chain joins TRBV27 and TRBJ2-2; either TRBD1 or TRBD2 may fit D (5 bases each). The germline V gene encodes CDR1 MNHEY and CDR2 SMNVEV (reference sequence). The V gene lost 5 bases and the J gene lost 7 bases, with 11 bases spanning the gap. There are 13 residues in the CDR3.

The chain has TRBV18 and TRBJ2-5; the D gene is possibly TRBD2 (5 bases). The CDR3 has 16 residues. V lost 2 bases, J lost 1 base, and 14 bases lay in between. Germline lookup yields CDR1 KGHSH and CDR2 LQKENI. As DNA, the CDR3 is TGTGCCAGCTCACCAAGGCCATCGGCGGGCCAAGAGACCCAGTACTTC. Residues: CASSPRPSAGQETQYF. Filled out from reference TRBV18 and TRBJ2-5, the complete variable domain reads NAGVMQNPRHLVRRRGQEARLRCSPMKGHSHVYWYRQLPEEGLKFMVYLQKENIIDESGMPKERFSAEFPKEGPSILRIQQVVRGDSAAYFCASSPRPSAGQETQYFGPGTRLLVL.

To note about this clone: The identical CDR3 is also encoded by other nucleotide sequences in the sample. This sequence joins TRBV4-1 and TRBJ1-1; D possibly corresponds to TRBD1 (6 bases). Germline V gene sequence: CDR1 MGHRA, CDR2 YSYEKL. The length of the CDR3 is 16 residues. V was cut by 4 bases and J by 3 bases, with 18 bases left in between. The CDR3 sequence: CASSPSGGALDTEAFF. CDR3 DNA: TGCGCCAGCAGCCCCTCTGGGGGCGCCTTGGACACTGAAGCTTTCTTT.

The V and J genes are TRBV6-5 and TRBJ2-7; tentatively, D is TRBD1 or TRBD2 (6 bases each). Deletions cut 6 bases from V and 6 bases from J, with 21 bases between. The CDR3 contains 15 residues. The germline CDR1 and CDR2 sequences are MNHEY and SVGAGI. Here the CDR3 reads CASSGTGATSGEQYF. The CDR3 DNA reads TGTGCCAGCAGCGGGACGGGGGCCACTTCCGGCGAGCAGTACTTC.